A single sample gave rise to the 23 T cell receptor beta chains below, sequenced in a study of cytomegalovirus exposure and HLA in healthy donors. PCR was performed using 60 Vbeta and 13 Jbeta primers. TCRdb's table, derived via immunoSEQ multiplex PCR, lists solely in-frame clones and lacks some. The sample comprises 200,000 or so clones, approximately 79% of which are singletons, and 1.5% to 2% rests with the top ten. The sample comprised PBMCs. All receptors come from a man aged 50-60 years in good health and CMV-seronegative.

The chain carries TRBV11-2 and TRBJ2-3; 9 bases are shared with TRBD2. There are 17 residues in the CDR3. CDR1 SGHAT and CDR2 FQNNGV come from the germline V gene. J lost 6 bases, V lost 5 bases, and 15 bases had no gene match. CDR3 amino acids: CASSPGRGGRAGDTQYF. The CDR3 DNA sequence: TGTGCCAGCAGCCCAGGACGGGGCGGGAGGGCCGGGGATACGCAGTATTTT.

The genes are TRBV10-2 and TRBJ2-7; no reliable D call. The CDR3 has 11 residues. From germline, CDR1 is WSHSY and CDR2 SAAADI. V dropped 2 bases and J dropped 4 bases, with 3 bases sitting between them. The chain's CDR3 is CASSERYEQYF. CDR3 DNA sequence: TGCGCCAGCAGTGAGCGGTACGAGCAGTACTTC.

The genes are TRBV19 and TRBJ2-2; a possible D gene is TRBD2 (6 bases). The ends were cut back, 7 bases at V and 5 bases at J, with 14 bases in the middle. CDR1 and CDR2 (germline): LNHDA, SQIVND (reference sequence). CDR3 length: 14 residues. The CDR3 bases are TGTGCCAGTAAAATCGGAGCGGGTACCGGGGAGCTGTTTTTT. It encodes CASKIGAGTGELFF.

V and J are TRBV7-8 and TRBJ2-2, with 9 bases fitting TRBD2. Germline assignment: CDR1 SGHVS and CDR2 FQNEAQ. This CDR3 contains 15 residues. Unmatched junction bases numbered 6, after V lost 3 bases and J lost 7 bases. The CDR3 here is CASSFAGGPGGELFF. The CDR3 nucleotides are TGTGCCAGCAGCTTCGCGGGGGGGCCCGGCGGGGAGCTGTTTTTT.

The rearrangement uses TRBV6-5 and TRBJ2-2, with TRBD2 matching 8 bases. Trimming removed 4 bases from V and 4 bases from J; junction bases left unmatched: 8. The CDR3 has 16 amino acids. Germline CDR1 MNHEY, CDR2 SVGAGI. The CDR3 loop reads CASSWGSGSVTGELFF. CDR3 nucleotide sequence: TGTGCCAGCAGTTGGGGGAGCGGGAGTGTCACCGGGGAGCTGTTTTTT.

The V and J genes are TRBV29-1 and TRBJ2-1; D might be TRBD2 (5 bases). Per germline, CDR1 SQVTM and CDR2 ANQGSEA. With 6 bases removed from V and 4 bases from J, the gap between germline ends came to 19 bases. The CDR3 has 15 residues. CDR3 DNA: TGCAGCGTCCCCACTAGGCCAACTACGTACAATGAGCAGTTCTTC. Translation: CSVPTRPTTYNEQFF.

This chain joins TRBV7-2 and TRBJ2-7; maybe TRBD2 (6 bases). V was trimmed by 5 bases and J by 4 bases, leaving 15 bases between them. The CDR3 loop spans 14 amino acids. Germline V CDR1 and CDR2: SGHTA, FQGNSA. The CDR3 region has the DNA TGTGCCAGCAGCGACCTAGCGTTCCAGTACGAGCAGTACTTC. The encoded protein is CASSDLAFQYEQYF.

The chain is built from TRBV7-9 and TRBJ1-5, with D possibly TRBD1 on 6 matching bases. With 0 bases removed from V and 5 bases from J, the gap between germline ends came to 14 bases. From germline, CDR1 is SEHNR and CDR2 FQNEAQ (reference sequence). The length of the CDR3 is 16 residues. The CDR3 protein is CASSLALRGRDQPQHF. CDR3 coding DNA: TGTGCCAGCAGCTTAGCGCTCAGGGGACGGGATCAGCCCCAGCATTTT.

As DNA, the CDR3 is TGTGCCAGCAGCGTAGAGACTAGCGGAACTCAAGAGACCCAGTACTTC. As protein: CASSVETSGTQETQYF. This chain connects TRBV9 to TRBJ2-5; TRBD2 matches at 9 bases. This CDR3 region has 16 residues. J was trimmed by 2 bases and V by 0 bases; bases with no gene match: 5. The germline gives CDR1 SGDLS, CDR2 YYNGEE.

J is TRBJ2-5 and V is TRBV18, with TRBD2 identical over 10 bases. Losses at the gene ends were 5 bases for V and 5 bases for J; bases not matched to a gene: 11. The CDR3 extends over 16 amino acids. In germline, CDR1 is KGHSH, CDR2 LQKENI. CDR3: CASSSSLAGGEETQYF. CDR3 DNA sequence: TGTGCCAGCTCATCATCATTAGCGGGAGGCGAGGAGACCCAGTACTTC. The full variable domain, with the rest looked up from reference TRBV18 and TRBJ2-5, is NAGVMQNPRHLVRRRGQEARLRCSPMKGHSHVYWYRQLPEEGLKFMVYLQKENIIDESGMPKERFSAEFPKEGPSILRIQQVVRGDSAAYFCASSSSLAGGEETQYFGPGTRLLVL.

The chain links TRBV30 to TRBJ1-5; D gene uncertain. This CDR3 spans 16 amino acids. Trimming removed 0 bases at V and 4 bases at J, with 16 bases between. CDR1 is GTSNPN, CDR2 SVGIG, per germline (reference sequence). DNA of the CDR3: TGTGCCTGGAGTGTACGCCGGGGATCGGCTAATCAGCCCCAGCATTTT. Its protein is CAWSVRRGSANQPQHF.

The chain is built from TRBV27 and TRBJ2-3, with a weak D call TRBD2 (6 bases). Germline CDR1 MNHEY, CDR2 SMNVEV (reference sequence). The CDR3 is 14 residues long. V was pared by 5 bases and J by 1 base, with 10 bases between. The CDR3 coding sequence is TGTGCCAGCAGTGTTCCGGGGGGCACAGATACGCAGTATTTT. Amino acid sequence: CASSVPGGTDTQYF.

This rearrangement joins TRBV4-3 to TRBJ2-3; D perhaps matches TRBD2 (7 bases). Trimming stripped 7 bases from V and 2 bases from J, with 10 bases between. The CDR3 has 13 residues. The germline V gene encodes CDR1 LGHNA and CDR2 YSLEER. CDR3: CASKGGFTDTQYF. CDR3 nucleotides: TGCGCCAGCAAGGGGGGGTTCACAGATACGCAGTATTTT.

This clone was seen more than once but under ten times. This rearrangement joins TRBV11-2 to TRBJ2-3; 7 bases match TRBD2. CDR1 is SGHAT, CDR2 FQNNGV, per germline. The CDR3 has 18 amino acids. J was trimmed by 3 bases and V by 0 bases; bases with no gene match: 12. The CDR3 region has the DNA TGTGCCAGCAGCTTAGATTATGGAGCGGGACGTTTGACAGATACGCAGTATTTT. Amino acid sequence: CASSLDYGAGRLTDTQYF.

As regards this clone: The identical CDR3 is also encoded by other nucleotide sequences in the sample. The chain employs TRBV7-6 and TRBJ2-1; no definite D call. V was pared by 5 bases and J by 0 bases, with 11 bases between. This CDR3 contains 15 residues. The germline gives CDR1 SGHVS, CDR2 FNYEAQ. The CDR3 DNA is TGTGCCAGCAGCCTAGACCGGAGCTCCTACAATGAGCAGTTCTTC. This translates into CASSLDRSSYNEQFF.

This chain connects TRBV9 to TRBJ1-1; D may be TRBD1 (6 bases). In germline, CDR1 is SGDLS, CDR2 YYNGEE. V was trimmed by 0 bases and J by 7 bases, leaving 10 bases between them. CDR3 size: 13 residues. CDR3 in amino acids: CASSVGGGHEAFF. As DNA, the CDR3 is TGTGCCAGCAGCGTAGGAGGGGGACATGAAGCTTTCTTT. Drawing the rest from reference TRBV9 and TRBJ1-1, the complete variable domain is DSGVTQTPKHLITATGQRVTLRCSPRSGDLSVYWYQQSLDQGLQFLIQYYNGEERAKGNILERFSAQQFPDLHSELNLSSLELGDSALYFCASSVGGGHEAFFGQGTRLTVV.

There are a few counts of this clone. This chain uses TRBV7-9 with TRBJ2-5; D gene unclear. The CDR3 is made up of 16 amino acids. Trimming stripped 3 bases from V and 4 bases from J, with 18 bases between. Germline values: CDR1 SEHNR, CDR2 FQNEAQ (reference sequence). CDR3 DNA sequence: TGTGCCAGCAGCTTGATGGGCTCACCGTACCGAGAGACCCAGTACTTC. This gives the protein CASSLMGSPYRETQYF.

This clone was observed a handful of times. The chain links TRBV9 to TRBJ2-7; weak D call: TRBD2 (7 bases). The CDR3 runs to 12 residues. The V end was cut by 3 bases, the J end by 7 bases, with 11 bases between. Germline CDR1 is SGDLS and CDR2 is YYNGEE. CDR3 sequence reads: CASSEGEGEQYF. In DNA form, the CDR3 reads TGTGCCAGCAGCGAGGGGGAGGGGGAGCAGTACTTC.

The table lists this clone with a few counts. The chain carries TRBV5-6 and TRBJ2-7; TRBD2 aligns across 11 bases. CDR3 length equals 15 residues. CDR1 is SGHDT and CDR2 is YYEEEE in the germline V gene. The trim removed 0 bases at V and 7 bases at J, leaving 6 bases unmatched. CDR3 coding DNA: TGTGCCAGCAGCTTGGGCAGTCTAGCGGGAGGTGAGCAGTACTTC. Translating it yields CASSLGSLAGGEQYF.

This sequence joins TRBV5-1 and TRBJ2-7; TRBD2 aligns across 7 bases. The CDR3 is 14 amino acids. With V trimmed by 0 bases and J by 2 bases, 2 bases remained unmatched. Germline lookup yields CDR1 SGHRS and CDR2 YFSETQ. CDR3 DNA sequence: TGCGCCAGCAGCTTGGAGAGCGGGACCTACGAGCAGTACTTC. This sequence encodes CASSLESGTYEQYF. The full variable domain, in which reference TRBV5-1 and TRBJ2-7 provide the parts outside the CDR3, is KAGVTQTPRYLIKTRGQQVTLSCSPISGHRSVSWYQQTPGQGLQFLFEYFSETQRNKGNFPGRFSGRQFSNSRSEMNVSTLELGDSALYLCASSLESGTYEQYFGPGTRLTVT.

The gene calls are TRBV19 and TRBJ2-5; D is ambiguous. The germline V and J ends were trimmed by 3 bases and 2 bases, with 10 bases remaining between them. The CDR3 extends over 14 amino acids. The germline gives CDR1 LNHDA, CDR2 SQIVND (reference sequence). CDR3 protein: CASSISNGQETQYF. In DNA form, the CDR3 reads TGTGCCAGTAGTATTTCGAACGGGCAAGAGACCCAGTACTTC.

The rearrangement joins TRBV25-1 to TRBJ2-3; D possibly corresponds to TRBD2 (6 bases). Between the trimmed V and J ends, which lost 4 bases and 2 bases, there was a span of 10 bases. In germline, CDR1 is MGHDK, CDR2 SYGVNS. The CDR3 is made up of 14 amino acids. CDR3 bases: TGTGCCAGCAGTGGGCTAGCGCCCACAGATACGCAGTATTTT. Protein sequence: CASSGLAPTDTQYF.

The J gene is TRBJ2-7, the V gene TRBV28, with 9 bases identical to TRBD2. This CDR3 has 14 residues. Germline CDR1 MDHEN, CDR2 SYDVKM. Trimming cost V 5 bases and J 7 bases; bases outside gene matches: 9. In nucleotides, the CDR3 is TGTGCCAGCAGTACCCCAGGACTAGCGCTTGAGCAGTACTTC. Protein product: CASSTPGLALEQYF.